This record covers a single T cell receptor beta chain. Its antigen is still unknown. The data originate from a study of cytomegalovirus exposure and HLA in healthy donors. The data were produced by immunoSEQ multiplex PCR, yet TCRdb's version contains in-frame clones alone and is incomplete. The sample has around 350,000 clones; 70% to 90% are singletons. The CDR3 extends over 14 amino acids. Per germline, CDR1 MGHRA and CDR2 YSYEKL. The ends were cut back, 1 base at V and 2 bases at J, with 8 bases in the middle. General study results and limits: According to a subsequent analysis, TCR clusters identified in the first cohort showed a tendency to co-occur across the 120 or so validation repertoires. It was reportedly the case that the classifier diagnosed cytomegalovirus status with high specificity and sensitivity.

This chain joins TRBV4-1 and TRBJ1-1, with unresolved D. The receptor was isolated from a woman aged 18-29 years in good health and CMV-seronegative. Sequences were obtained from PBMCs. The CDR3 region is CASSQVARNTEAFF. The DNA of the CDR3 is TGCGCCAGCAGCCAAGTTGCGAGAAACACTGAAGCTTTCTTT.